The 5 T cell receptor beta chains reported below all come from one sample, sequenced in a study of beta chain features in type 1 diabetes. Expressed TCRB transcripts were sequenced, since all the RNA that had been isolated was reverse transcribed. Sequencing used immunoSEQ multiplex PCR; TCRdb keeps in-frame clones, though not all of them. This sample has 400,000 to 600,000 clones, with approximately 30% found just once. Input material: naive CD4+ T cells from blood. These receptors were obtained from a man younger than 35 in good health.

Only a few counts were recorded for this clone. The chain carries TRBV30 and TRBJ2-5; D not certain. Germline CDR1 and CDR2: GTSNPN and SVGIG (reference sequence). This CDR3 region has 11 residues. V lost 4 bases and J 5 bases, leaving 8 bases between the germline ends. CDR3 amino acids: CAWKTAETQYF. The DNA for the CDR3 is TGTGCCTGGAAAACTGCGGAGACCCAGTACTTC.

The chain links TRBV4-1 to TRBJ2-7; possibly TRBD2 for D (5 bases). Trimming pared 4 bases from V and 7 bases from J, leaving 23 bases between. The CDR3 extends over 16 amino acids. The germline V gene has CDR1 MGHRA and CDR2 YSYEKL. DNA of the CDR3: TGCGCCAGCAGCCGGGTAGCCCTCCCTTTAACGGGGGAGCAGTACTTC. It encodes CASSRVALPLTGEQYF.

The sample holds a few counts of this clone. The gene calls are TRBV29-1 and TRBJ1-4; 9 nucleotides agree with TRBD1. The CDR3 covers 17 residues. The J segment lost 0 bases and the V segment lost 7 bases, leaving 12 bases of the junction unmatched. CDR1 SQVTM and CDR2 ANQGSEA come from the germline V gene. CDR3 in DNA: TGCAGCGCCGCCGGGACAGGGTCCCCCACAACTAATGAAAAACTGTTTTTT. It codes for CSAAGTGSPTTNEKLFF.

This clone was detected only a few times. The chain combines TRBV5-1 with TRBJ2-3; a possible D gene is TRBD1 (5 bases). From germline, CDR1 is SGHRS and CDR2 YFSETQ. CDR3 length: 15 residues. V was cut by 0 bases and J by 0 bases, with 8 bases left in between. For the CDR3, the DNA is TGCGCCAGCAGCTTGGAGCAGGGAAGCACAGATACGCAGTATTTT. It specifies CASSLEQGSTDTQYF.

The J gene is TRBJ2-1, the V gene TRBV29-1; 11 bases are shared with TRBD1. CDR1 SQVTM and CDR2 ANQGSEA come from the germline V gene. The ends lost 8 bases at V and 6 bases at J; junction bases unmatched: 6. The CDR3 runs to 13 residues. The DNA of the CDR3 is TGCAGCAAAGGACAGGGGGCAGGCAATGAGCAGTTCTTC. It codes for CSKGQGAGNEQFF.